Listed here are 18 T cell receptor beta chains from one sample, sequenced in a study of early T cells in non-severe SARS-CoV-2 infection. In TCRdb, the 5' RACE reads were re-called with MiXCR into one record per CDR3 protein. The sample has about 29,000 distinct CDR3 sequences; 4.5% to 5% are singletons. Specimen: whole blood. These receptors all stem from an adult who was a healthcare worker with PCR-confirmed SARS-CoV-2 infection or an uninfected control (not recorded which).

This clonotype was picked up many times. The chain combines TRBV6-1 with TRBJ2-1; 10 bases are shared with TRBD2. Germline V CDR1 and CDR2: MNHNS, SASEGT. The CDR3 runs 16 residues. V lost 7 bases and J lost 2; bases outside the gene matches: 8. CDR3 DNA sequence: TGTGCCAGCAAATCGGCTAGCGGGAGTGCCTACAATGAGCAGTTCTTC. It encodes CASKSASGSAYNEQFF.

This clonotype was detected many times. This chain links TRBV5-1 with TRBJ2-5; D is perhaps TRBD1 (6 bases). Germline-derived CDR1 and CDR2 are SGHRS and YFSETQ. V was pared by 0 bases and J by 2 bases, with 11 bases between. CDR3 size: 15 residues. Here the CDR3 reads CASSLVRGRQETQYF. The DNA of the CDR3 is TGCGCCAGCAGCTTGGTCAGGGGAAGGCAAGAGACCCAGTACTTC.

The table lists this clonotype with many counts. CDR3 sequence (DNA): TGTGCCAGCAGCCTCGGGACAGGGAGAGGCTACGAGCAGTACTTC. It codes for CASSLGTGRGYEQYF. The V call is TRBV7-2, the J call TRBJ2-7; 9 bases are shared with TRBD1. Germline CDR1 SGHTA, CDR2 FQGNSA. V lost 5 bases to trimming and J lost 3 bases; unmatched junction nucleotides: 8. This CDR3 has 15 amino acids.

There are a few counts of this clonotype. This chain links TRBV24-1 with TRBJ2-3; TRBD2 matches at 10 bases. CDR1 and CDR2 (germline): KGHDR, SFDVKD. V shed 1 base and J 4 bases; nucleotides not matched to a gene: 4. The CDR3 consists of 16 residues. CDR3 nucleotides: TGTGCCACCAGTGATTTTGTAGCGGGAGGCTCAGATACGCAGTATTTT. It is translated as CATSDFVAGGSDTQYF.

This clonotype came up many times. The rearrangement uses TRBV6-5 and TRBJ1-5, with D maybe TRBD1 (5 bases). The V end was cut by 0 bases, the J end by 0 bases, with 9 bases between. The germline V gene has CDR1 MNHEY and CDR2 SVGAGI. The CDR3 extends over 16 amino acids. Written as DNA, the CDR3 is TGTGCCAGCAGTTACTCCCGACAGAATAGCAATCAGCCCCAGCATTTT. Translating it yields CASSYSRQNSNQPQHF.

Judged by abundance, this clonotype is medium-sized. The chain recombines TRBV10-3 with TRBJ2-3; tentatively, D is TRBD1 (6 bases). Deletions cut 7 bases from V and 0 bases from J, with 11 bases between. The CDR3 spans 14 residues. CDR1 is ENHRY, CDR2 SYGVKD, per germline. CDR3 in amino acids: CAINPTGSTDTQYF. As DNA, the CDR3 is TGTGCCATCAACCCGACAGGTAGCACAGATACGCAGTATTTT.

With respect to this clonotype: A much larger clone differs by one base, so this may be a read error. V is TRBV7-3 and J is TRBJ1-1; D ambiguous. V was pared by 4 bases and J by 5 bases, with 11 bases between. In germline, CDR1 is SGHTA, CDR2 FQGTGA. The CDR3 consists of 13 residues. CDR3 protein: CASSSPLGTEAFF. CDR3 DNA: TGTGCCAGCAGCTCCCCGCTAGGGACTGAAGCTTTCTTT.

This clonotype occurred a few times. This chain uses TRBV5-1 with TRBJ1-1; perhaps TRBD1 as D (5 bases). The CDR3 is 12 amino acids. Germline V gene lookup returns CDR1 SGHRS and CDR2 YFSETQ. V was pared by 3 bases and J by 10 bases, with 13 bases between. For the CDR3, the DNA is TGCGCCAGCAGCTCGGGACGGCGGGGAGCTTTCTTT. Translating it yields CASSSGRRGAFF.

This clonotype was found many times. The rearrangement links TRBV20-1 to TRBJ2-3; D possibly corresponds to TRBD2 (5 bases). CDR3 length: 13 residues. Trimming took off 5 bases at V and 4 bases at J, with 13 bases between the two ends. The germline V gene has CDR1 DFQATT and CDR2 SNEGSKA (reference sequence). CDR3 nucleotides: TGCAGTGCTCTTAGGACTGTTGCAGATACGCAGTATTTT. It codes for CSALRTVADTQYF.

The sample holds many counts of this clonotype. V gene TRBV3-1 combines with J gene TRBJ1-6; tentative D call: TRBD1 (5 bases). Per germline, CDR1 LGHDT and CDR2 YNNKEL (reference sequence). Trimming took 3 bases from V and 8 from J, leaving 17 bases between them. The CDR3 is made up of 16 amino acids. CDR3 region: CASSHRSPGRHSPLHF. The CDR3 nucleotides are TGTGCCAGCAGCCACAGGTCCCCGGGGCGCCATTCACCCCTCCACTTT. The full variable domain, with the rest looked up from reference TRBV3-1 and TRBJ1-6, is DTAVSQTPKYLVTQMGNDKSIKCEQNLGHDTMYWYKQDSKKFLKIMFSYNNKELIINETVPNRFSPKSPDKAHLNLHINSLELGDSAVYFCASSHRSPGRHSPLHFGNGTRLTVT.

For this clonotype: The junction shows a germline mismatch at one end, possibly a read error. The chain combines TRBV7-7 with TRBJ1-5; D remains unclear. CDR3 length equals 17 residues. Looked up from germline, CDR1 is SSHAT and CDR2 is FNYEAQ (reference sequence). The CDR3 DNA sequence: TGTGCTAGCAGCTTAGGTGGGCAGTCCTATAGCAATCAGCCCCAGCATTTT. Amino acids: CASSLGGQSYSNQPQHF.

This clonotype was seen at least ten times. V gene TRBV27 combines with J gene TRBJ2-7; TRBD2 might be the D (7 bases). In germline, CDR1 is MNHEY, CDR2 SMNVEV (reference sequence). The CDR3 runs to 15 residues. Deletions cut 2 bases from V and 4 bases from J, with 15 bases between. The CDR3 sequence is CASSLGSGGNYEQYF. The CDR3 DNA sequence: TGTGCCAGCAGTTTAGGTTCGGGGGGCAATTACGAGCAGTACTTC.

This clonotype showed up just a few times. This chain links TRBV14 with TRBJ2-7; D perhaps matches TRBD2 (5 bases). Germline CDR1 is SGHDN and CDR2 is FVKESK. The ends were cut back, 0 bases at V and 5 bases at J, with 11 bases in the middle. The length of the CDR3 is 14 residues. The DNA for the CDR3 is TGTGCCAGCAGCCAAGATCGGGGTAACCACGAGCAGTACTTC. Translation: CASSQDRGNHEQYF.

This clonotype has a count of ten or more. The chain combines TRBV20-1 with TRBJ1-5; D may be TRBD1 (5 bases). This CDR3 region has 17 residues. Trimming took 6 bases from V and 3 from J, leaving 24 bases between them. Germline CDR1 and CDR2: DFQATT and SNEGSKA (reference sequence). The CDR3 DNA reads TGCAGTGCCAGGCAACTTACCGGGACGGGAACCAATCAGCCCCAGCATTTT. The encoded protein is CSARQLTGTGTNQPQHF.

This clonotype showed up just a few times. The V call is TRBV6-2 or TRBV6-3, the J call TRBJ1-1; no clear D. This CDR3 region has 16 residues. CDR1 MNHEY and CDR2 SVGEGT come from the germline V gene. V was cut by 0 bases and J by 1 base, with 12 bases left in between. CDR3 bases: TGTGCCAGCAGTTACTCGAAGGACCCGGGGAACACTGAAGCTTTCTTT. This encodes CASSYSKDPGNTEAFF.

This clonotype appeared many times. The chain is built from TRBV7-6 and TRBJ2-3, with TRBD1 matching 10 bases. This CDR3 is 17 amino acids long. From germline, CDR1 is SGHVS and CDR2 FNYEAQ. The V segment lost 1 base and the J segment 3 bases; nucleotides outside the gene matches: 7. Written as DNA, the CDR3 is TGTGCCAGCAGCTTAGAACCGGGACAGGGGTGGACAGATACGCAGTATTTT. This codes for CASSLEPGQGWTDTQYF.

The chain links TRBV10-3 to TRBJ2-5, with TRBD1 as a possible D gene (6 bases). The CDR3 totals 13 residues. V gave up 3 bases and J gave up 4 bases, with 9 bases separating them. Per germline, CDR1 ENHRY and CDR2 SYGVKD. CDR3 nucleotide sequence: TGTGCCATCAGTGAACAGGGTTTAGAGACCCAGTACTTC. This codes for CAISEQGLETQYF.

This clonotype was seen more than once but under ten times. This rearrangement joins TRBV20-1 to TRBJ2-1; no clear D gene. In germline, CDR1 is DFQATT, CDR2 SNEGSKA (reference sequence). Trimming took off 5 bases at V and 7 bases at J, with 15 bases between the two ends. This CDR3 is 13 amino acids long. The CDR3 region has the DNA TGCAGTGCTCAAGGAACTAAACTTAATGAGCAGTTCTTC. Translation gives CSAQGTKLNEQFF.